This is a list of T cell receptor beta chains from one sample in a study of T-cell reconstitution after alpha-beta-depleted transplantation in children. Each CDR3 protein is one row after TCRdb ran MiXCR on the PCR reads. The data show some 240,000 distinct CDR3 sequences, more than 7.5% seen once. Material: PBMCs from the stem cell graft donor, obtained from the stem cell graft. The receptors shown here come from a human donor who donated a stem cell graft to a child with SCID. Each CDR3 is given without its conserved first and last residue.

v_call	j_call	cdr3_aa
TRBV21-1	TRBJ1-5	ASRRRTGGPRYSIQPQH
TRBV10-3	TRBJ2-7	AISSSGATYEQY
TRBV12-3/TRBV12-4	TRBJ1-2	ASNNRGRSGAYGYT
TRBV12-3/TRBV12-4	TRBJ2-1	ASTLGQRRKGSSYNEQF
TRBV29-1	TRBJ1-1	SVGQGSGTEAF
TRBV28	TRBJ2-1	ASSFTLAGARGNEQF
TRBV6-6	TRBJ2-3	ASSYWDTQY
TRBV12-3/TRBV12-4	TRBJ2-5	ASSFPRGETQY
TRBV5-1	TRBJ2-1	ASRPTGSSYNEQF
TRBV11-2	TRBJ2-1	ASSSITGRDNEQF
TRBV28	TRBJ1-1	ASSTSWWNTEAF
TRBV20-1	TRBJ1-2	SARTATNYGYT
TRBV5-1	TRBJ1-1	ASSLEDGNTEAF
TRBV12-3/TRBV12-4	TRBJ2-1	ASSPWTGGSYNEQF
TRBV5-1	TRBJ1-2	ASSLEGTVYGYT
TRBV5-1	TRBJ2-1	ASMGLAGGSNEQF
TRBV7-9	TRBJ1-2	ASSPEIYGYT